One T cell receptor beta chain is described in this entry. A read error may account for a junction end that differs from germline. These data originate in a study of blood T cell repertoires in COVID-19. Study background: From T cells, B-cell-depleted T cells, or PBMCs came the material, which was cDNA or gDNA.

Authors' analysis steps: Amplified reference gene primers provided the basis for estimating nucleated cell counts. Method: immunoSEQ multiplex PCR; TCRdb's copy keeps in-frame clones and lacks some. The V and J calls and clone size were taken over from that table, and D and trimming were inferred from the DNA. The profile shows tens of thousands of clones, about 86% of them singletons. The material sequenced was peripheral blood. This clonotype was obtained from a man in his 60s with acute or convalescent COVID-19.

The CDR3 protein is CAISGGSSVLF. As DNA, the CDR3 is TGTGCCATCAGTGGGGGCAGCTCGGTCCTCTTC. The rearrangement links TRBV10-3 to TRBJ2-1; maybe TRBD1 (5 bases). The CDR3 spans 11 residues. Germline V CDR1 and CDR2: ENHRY, SYGVKD.